The present TCR beta chain was sequenced within a study of beta chain features in type 1 diabetes. Background on the study: Examination spanned 100 million to 120 million sorted cells from all samples.

V lost 4 bases and J 4 bases, leaving 11 bases between the germline ends. Germline V gives CDR1 SGHRS, CDR2 YFSETQ. This CDR3 spans 13 amino acids. The study's findings and limits: Shorter TCRB CDR3s, moderately but significantly so, were found in Type 1 diabetes patients in all four CD4+ subsets. High-TCR-expressing cells could be over-represented by cDNA sequencing. Any HLA effect on TCRB rearrangement was left unresolved by small sub-analyses.

What was sequenced were expressed TCRB transcripts, since all of the isolated RNA had been reverse transcribed. Here immunoSEQ multiplex PCR was the method, and the copy in TCRdb shows in-frame clones only, minus some. The profile shows about 180,000 clones, roughly 8% of them singletons. Markers CD45RO/CCR7/CD25/CD127/CD95/CD27 served to sort CD4+ naive, central memory, regulatory and stem cell-like memory cells. A word on this clone: Antigen: not known.

Sequencing was carried out using central memory CD4+ T cells from blood. V gene TRBV5-1 combines with J gene TRBJ2-5; D may be TRBD2 (5 bases). The sequence derives from a woman between 40 and 50 years old with type 1 diabetes. In DNA form, the CDR3 reads TGCGCCAGCAGCGGAGCGGTAGGAGAGACCCAGTACTTC. Translated, it gives CASSGAVGETQYF.